This TCR beta chain was captured in a study of T-cell memory formation after mild COVID-19. For this clonotype: The target antigen is unknown.

TCRdb redid the calling of the 5' RACE reads with MiXCR, one entry per CDR3 protein. There are under 550,000 distinct CDR3 sequences in the sample; 18% occur only once, and roughly an eighth lies in the top ten. Broader study findings: The study found contracting CD4+ clones mainly in CM and EM and contracting CD8+ clones in EMRA. Cross-reactive memory apparently joined, as some responding clones appeared in pre-infection memory.

The CDR3 runs to 14 residues. The V gene end was trimmed by 1 base and the J gene end by 6 bases; junction bases not matched to a gene: 5. Germline V CDR1 and CDR2: SEHNR, FQNEAQ (reference sequence). The chain combines TRBV7-9 with TRBJ1-1; TRBD1 matches at 7 bases. Sequencing was carried out using PBMCs or a T cell subset sorted from them (not recorded which). The sequence derives from an adult woman who had mild COVID-19 (a few samples of this study predate the infection). Cell type and time point are not known. The CDR3 region has the DNA TGTGCCAGCAGCTTAGACAGGGGCGATGCTGAAGCTTTCTTT. Protein: CASSLDRGDAEAFF.